What follows are 15 T cell receptor beta chains derived from one specimen sequenced in a study of beta chain features in type 1 diabetes. Expressed TCRB transcripts were sequenced because the entire RNA isolate underwent reverse transcription. Assay used: immunoSEQ multiplex PCR; TCRdb lists only in-frame clones, some missing. This sample has a few hundred thousand clones, with 9.6% found just once. Study-wide findings and caveats: All four CD4+ subsets of Type 1 diabetes patients contained TCRB CDR3s that were moderately but significantly shorter.

Their antigens remain unidentified. The sequencing input was central memory CD4+ T cells from blood. The receptors stem from a man younger than 45 with type 1 diabetes.

This clone showed up just a few times. This chain uses TRBV18 with TRBJ1-2; TRBD1 is a possible D gene (5 bases). CDR1 and CDR2 (germline): KGHSH, LQKENI. The length of the CDR3 is 15 residues. V lost 2 bases and J 5 bases, leaving 15 bases between the germline ends. Written as DNA, the CDR3 is TGTGCCAGCTCACCAGGAAGGGGATTGGGTTATGGCTACACCTTC. Its translation is CASSPGRGLGYGYTF.

This CDR3 is CASSLEVTYEQYF. CDR3 DNA: TGTGCCAGCAGTTTAGAGGTCACCTACGAGCAGTACTTC. The chain carries TRBV6-6 and TRBJ2-7; D remains ambiguous. The germline V gene encodes CDR1 MNHNY and CDR2 SVGAGI (reference sequence). Trimming pared 4 bases from V and 2 bases from J, leaving 9 bases between. The CDR3 contains 13 residues.

The J gene is TRBJ1-1, the V gene TRBV5-1; D is uncertain. CDR1 is SGHRS, CDR2 YFSETQ, per germline. The CDR3 sequence is 17 residues long. The ends were cut back, 0 bases at V and 1 base at J, with 16 bases in the middle. The CDR3 DNA reads TGCGCCAGCAGCTTGGGGGCAGGAGGCCAAGGGAACACTGAAGCTTTCTTT. Translation gives CASSLGAGGQGNTEAFF.

The genes are TRBV15 and TRBJ2-3; no firm D call. The length of the CDR3 is 14 residues. The germline gives CDR1 LNHNV, CDR2 YYDKDF (reference sequence). V was shortened by 0 bases and J by 0 bases, with 4 bases between the two germline ends. CDR3 nucleotide sequence: TGTGCCACCAGCAGAGAGTTCAGCACAGATACGCAGTATTTT. As protein: CATSREFSTDTQYF.

V usage is TRBV5-8 and J usage is TRBJ2-3; the D gene is possibly TRBD1 (6 bases). CDR1 and CDR2 (germline): SGHTS, YDEGEE. The CDR3 is 15 residues long. The V end lost 4 bases, the J end lost 0 bases, and 12 bases lay between the germline ends. CDR3: CASSPTQGSTDTQYF. CDR3 sequence (DNA): TGTGCCAGCAGCCCTACACAGGGTAGCACAGATACGCAGTATTTT.

The rearrangement uses TRBV5-4 and TRBJ2-7, with unresolved D. CDR1 SGHNT and CDR2 YYREEE come from the germline V gene (reference sequence). The V end lost 4 bases, the J end lost 4 bases, and 15 bases lay between the germline ends. CDR3 length: 14 amino acids. For the CDR3, the DNA is TGTGCCAGCAGCCTCGATATATTTTCTTACGAGCAGTACTTC. It is translated as CASSLDIFSYEQYF.

The chain couples TRBV30 to TRBJ1-4; no reliable D call. Trimming took off 0 bases at V and 4 bases at J, with 9 bases between the two ends. From germline, CDR1 is GTSNPN and CDR2 SVGIG (reference sequence). The CDR3 extends over 14 amino acids. CDR3 region: CAWSVLGINEKLFF. The CDR3 nucleotides read TGTGCCTGGAGTGTCCTCGGCATTAATGAAAAACTGTTTTTT.

As concerns this clone: The sample carries other DNA sequences with the same CDR3. V and J are TRBV5-1 and TRBJ2-5; D unclear. V was cut by 5 bases and J by 2 bases, with 10 bases left in between. Germline values: CDR1 SGHRS, CDR2 YFSETQ. The CDR3 extends over 13 amino acids. The CDR3 sequence is CASSLTPQETQYF. DNA of the CDR3: TGCGCCAGCAGTCTTACACCTCAAGAGACCCAGTACTTC.

This clone was detected a few times. Other DNA sequences of this sample code for an identical CDR3. The chain is built from TRBV5-1 and TRBJ2-3; TRBD1 matches 7 bases. V was pared by 4 bases and J by 2 bases, with 4 bases of the junction left unmatched. This CDR3 has 14 amino acids. Germline loops: CDR1 SGHRS, CDR2 YFSETQ. CDR3 amino acids: CASSTDRATDTQYF. As DNA, the CDR3 is TGCGCCAGCAGCACCGACAGGGCCACAGATACGCAGTATTTT.

This clone appeared many times. The V call is TRBV9, the J call TRBJ1-3, with a possible D match to TRBD1 (5 bases). Germline V gene data show CDR1 as SGDLS and CDR2 as YYNGEE. The CDR3 length is 16 residues. V gave up 0 bases and J gave up 0 bases, with 10 bases separating them. CDR3 sequence reads: CASSVDGAHSGNTIYF. The CDR3 coding sequence is TGTGCCAGCAGCGTAGATGGGGCGCACTCTGGAAACACCATATATTTT.

This clone was seen more than once but under ten times. V and J are TRBV29-1 and TRBJ2-3; 8 nucleotides agree with TRBD2. Germline assignment: CDR1 SQVTM and CDR2 ANQGSEA. J was trimmed by 0 bases and V by 7 bases; bases with no gene match: 6. This CDR3 has 14 amino acids. The DNA of the CDR3 is TGCAGCGCCGCTTTAGCGGGGAGCACAGATACGCAGTATTTT. Translated, it gives CSAALAGSTDTQYF.

For the CDR3, the DNA is TGCGCCAGCAGCCCCCTGGGGAAAGAGACCCAGTACTTC. Its translation is CASSPLGKETQYF. The chain is built from TRBV4-1 and TRBJ2-5; D gene uncertain. V lost 4 bases and J 3 bases, leaving 9 bases between the germline ends. Germline values: CDR1 MGHRA, CDR2 YSYEKL. This CDR3 is built from 13 residues.

This clone turned up a few times. An end of the junction differs from the germline gene, which may be a read error. This sequence joins TRBV7-7 and TRBJ2-5; TRBD2 matches 8 bases. Per germline, CDR1 SSHAT and CDR2 FNYEAQ (reference sequence). The CDR3 sequence is 14 residues long. CDR3 sequence: CASSLGLAGETQYF. The CDR3 DNA follows: TGTGCTAGCAGCTTAGGACTAGCCGGGGAGACCCAGTACTTC.

Comment on this clone: The same CDR3 is also encoded by other DNA sequences in this sample. V gene TRBV7-9 combines with J gene TRBJ1-5, with 9 bases that match TRBD1. Trimming cost V 5 bases and J 7 bases; bases outside gene matches: 6. Germline CDR1 is SEHNR and CDR2 is FQNEAQ (reference sequence). This CDR3 region has 14 residues. CDR3 residues: CASSLTGGGQPQHF. CDR3 nucleotide sequence: TGTGCCAGCAGCCTGACAGGGGGTGGCCAGCCCCAGCATTTT.

The rearrangement links TRBV4-2 to TRBJ2-3, with D uncertain. The germline V gene encodes CDR1 LGHNA and CDR2 YNFKEQ. V gave up 4 bases and J gave up 6 bases, with 11 bases separating them. The CDR3 runs to 13 residues. This CDR3 reads CASSPHSVDTQYF. CDR3 coding DNA: TGTGCCAGCAGCCCACATTCGGTGGATACGCAGTATTTT.